The clone carrying this T cell receptor beta chain occurred a few times. What it binds is not known. The source of the sample is a study of beta chain features in type 1 diabetes. Overall study findings and caveats: Moderate but significant shortening of TCRB CDR3s was recorded in all four CD4+ subsets from Type 1 diabetes patients.

Reverse transcription of all isolated RNA meant that expressed TCRB transcripts were sequenced. Naive, central memory and regulatory T cell samples averaged about 3.57 million reads. Sequencing used immunoSEQ multiplex PCR; TCRdb keeps in-frame clones, though not all of them. The sample yields 450,000 to 600,000 clones, approximately 28% seen once. The TCR was taken from a man aged 18 to 30 in good health. Material for sequencing was naive CD4+ T cells from blood.

CDR3 loop: CASSLVGRDKTQYF. The CDR3 nucleotides are TGTGCCAGCAGCTTAGTCGGGAGGGATAAGACCCAGTACTTC. J is TRBJ2-5 and V is TRBV7-6; 8 positions match TRBD2. Germline V gene sequence: CDR1 SGHVS, CDR2 FNYEAQ. V was pared by 1 base and J by 6 bases, with 4 bases of the junction left unmatched. The CDR3 loop spans 14 amino acids.